This TCR beta chain was found in a study of T cells in Graves' hyperthyroidism and ophthalmopathy. Study outcomes and limitations: Stable hyperthyroidism and ophthalmopathy were separated using 13 V-J signatures.

This clonotype has only a few counts. Its target is not known. From RNA transcripts, TCR beta CDR3 regions were amplified. A set of HTBI primers served as the primers for a first-round RT-PCR of the TCR CDR3. TCRdb passed the multiplex PCR reads through MiXCR, listing each CDR3 protein once. The sample has hundreds of thousands of distinct CDR3 sequences, just under 45% seen once. The sample comprised peripheral blood or thyroid tissue (not recorded which). This clonotype originated in an adult man with Graves' disease, either hyperthyroidism or ophthalmopathy (not recorded which).

CDR3 sequence reads: CSATAGFPYEQYF. The DNA for the CDR3 is TGCAGTGCTACGGCAGGGTTTCCCTACGAGCAGTACTTC. V gene TRBV20-1 combines with J gene TRBJ2-7, with D possibly TRBD1 on 5 matching bases. CDR1 is DFQATT, CDR2 SNEGSKA, per germline (reference sequence). This CDR3 is built from 13 residues. The germline V and J ends were trimmed by 4 bases and 2 bases, with 12 bases remaining between them.